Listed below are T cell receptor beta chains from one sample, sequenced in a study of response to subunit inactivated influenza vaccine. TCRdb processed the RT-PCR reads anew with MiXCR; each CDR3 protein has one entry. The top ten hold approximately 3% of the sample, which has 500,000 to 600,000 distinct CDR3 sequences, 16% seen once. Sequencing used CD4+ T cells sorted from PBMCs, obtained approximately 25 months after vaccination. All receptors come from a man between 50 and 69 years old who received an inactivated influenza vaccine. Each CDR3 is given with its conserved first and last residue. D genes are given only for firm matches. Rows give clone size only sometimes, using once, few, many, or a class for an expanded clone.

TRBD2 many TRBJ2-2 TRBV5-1 TGCGCCAGCAGCCTTCTAAGCGGGGGGAACACCGGGGAGCTGTTTTTT CASSLLSGGNTGELFF
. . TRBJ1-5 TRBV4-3 TGCGCCAGCAGCCAAGCGTGGGGTTTGCAGCCCCAGCATTTT CASSQAWGLQPQHF
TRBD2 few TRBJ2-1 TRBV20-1 TGCAGCCGACTAACTAGCGGGAGTGCTGAGCAGTTCTTC CSRLTSGSAEQFF
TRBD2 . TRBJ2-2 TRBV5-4 TGTGCCAGCAGCGGACCTAGCGGGAGGAAGCCCGGGGAGCTGTTTTTT CASSGPSGRKPGELFF
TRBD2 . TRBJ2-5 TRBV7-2 TGTGCCAGCAGCTTTGCGGGGGTGGTAGAGACCCAGTACTTC CASSFAGVVETQYF
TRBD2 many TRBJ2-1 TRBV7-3 TGTGCCAGCAGCCTATCCTGGACTAGCGGGTTCAATGAGCAGTTCTTC CASSLSWTSGFNEQFF
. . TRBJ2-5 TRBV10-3 TGTGCCATATCCCCGTCGGACCTGCGGGAGACCCAGTACTTC CAISPSDLRETQYF
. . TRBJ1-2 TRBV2 TGTGCCAGCAGTTTTAGTGGGACACTTGACTATGGCTACACCTTC CASSFSGTLDYGYTF
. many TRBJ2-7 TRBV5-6 TGTGCCAGCAGCCTAGGATATCTACAAACCCGGGACGAGTCCTACGAGCAGTACTTC CASSLGYLQTRDESYEQYF
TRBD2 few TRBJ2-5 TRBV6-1 TGTGCCAGCAGCTGGGGACTAGCGGGAGGAGGTGAGACCCAGTACTTC CASSWGLAGGGETQYF
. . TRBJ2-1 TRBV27 TGTGCCAGCAGTTTGATCCGCCCGACCGTCGATGAGCAGTTCTTC CASSLIRPTVDEQFF
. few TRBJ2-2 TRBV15 TGTGCCACCAGCAAACAAGACACCGGGGAGCTGTTTTTT CATSKQDTGELFF
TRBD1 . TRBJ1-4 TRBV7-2 TGTGCCAGCAGCTTAGCGCATAACAGGGGGCATGAAAAACTGTTTTTT CASSLAHNRGHEKLFF
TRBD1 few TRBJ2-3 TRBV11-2 TGTGCCAGCAGCTTCCGACAGGGCCTCACAGATACGCAGTATTTT CASSFRQGLTDTQYF
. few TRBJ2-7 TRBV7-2 TGTGCCAGCAGCACCACCCTCTCCGAGCAGTACTTC CASSTTLSEQYF
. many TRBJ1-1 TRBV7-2 TGTGCCAGCAGCCTCCCCGGCAGGGCGGGCACTGAAGCTTTCTTT CASSLPGRAGTEAFF
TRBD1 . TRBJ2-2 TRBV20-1 TGCAGTGCTAGCAAACAGGGGGCGGATACCGGGGAGCTGTTTTTT CSASKQGADTGELFF
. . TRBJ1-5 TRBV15 TGTGCCACCAGCAGAGGGGGGGATCAGCCCCAGCATTTT CATSRGGDQPQHF
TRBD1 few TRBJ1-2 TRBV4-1 TGCGCCAGCAGCCATGGACAGGAACGACGGTATGGCTACACCTTC CASSHGQERRYGYTF
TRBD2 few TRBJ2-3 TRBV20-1 TGCAGTGCCACAGCGGGAGTTCCAGATACGCAGTATTTT CSATAGVPDTQYF
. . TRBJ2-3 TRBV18 TGTGCCAGCTCAGATCGACTAGCAGATACGCAGTATTTT CASSDRLADTQYF
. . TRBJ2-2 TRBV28 TGTGCCAGCAGTCCCGGGACTTTTACCGGGGAGCTGTTTTTT CASSPGTFTGELFF
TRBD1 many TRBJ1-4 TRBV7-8 TGTGCCAGCAGCCCAAGGACAGGGCGGACAACTAATGAAAAACTGTTTTTT CASSPRTGRTTNEKLFF
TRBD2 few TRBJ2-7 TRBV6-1 TGTGCCAGCAGTACCACCGGGGGAAGCGGGGGCTACGAGCAGTACTTC CASSTTGGSGGYEQYF
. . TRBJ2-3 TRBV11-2 TGTGCCAGCAGCGCGCCGGCTACCACAGATACGCAGTATTTT CASSAPATTDTQYF
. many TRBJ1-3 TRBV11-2 TGTGCCAGCAGCTTAGTGGGCAGGGCGCCTGGAAACACCATATATTTT CASSLVGRAPGNTIYF
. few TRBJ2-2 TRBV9 TGTGCCAGCAGCGTAGAGGTTGCCACCGGGGAGCTGTTTTTT CASSVEVATGELFF
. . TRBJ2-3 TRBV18 TGTGCCAGCTCACGTCAAATCGCCCGGGACTCCAACACAGATACGCAGTATTTT CASSRQIARDSNTDTQYF
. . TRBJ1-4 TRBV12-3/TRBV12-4 TGTGCCAGCAGTTTACACGGTACAGGTGGTGAAAAACTGTTTTTT CASSLHGTGGEKLFF
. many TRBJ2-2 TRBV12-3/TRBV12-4 TGTGCCAGCAGTGGTGCCGGGGAGCTGTTTTTT CASSGAGELFF
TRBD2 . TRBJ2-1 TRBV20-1 TGCAGTGCAGCGGGATACCTGGATGAGCAGTTCTTC CSAAGYLDEQFF
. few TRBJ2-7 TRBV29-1 TGCAGCGTTGAAACCTATAGTTCGGGTGAGCAGTACTTC CSVETYSSGEQYF
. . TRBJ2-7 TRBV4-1 TGCGCCAGCAGCCAAGGTTGGGGGAGCCACTCCGAGCAGTACTTC CASSQGWGSHSEQYF
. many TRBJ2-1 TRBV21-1 TGTGCCAGCAGCAAAGATCGGGACAGGGGAAATTGGACTAGCGTCAGTGGCTCCGCCGATCAGTTCTTC CASSKDRDRGNWTSVSGSADQFF
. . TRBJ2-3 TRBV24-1 TGTGCCACCAGTGATTATGAAGATAGTACGCAGTATTTT CATSDYEDSTQYF
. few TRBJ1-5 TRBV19 TGTGCCAGTAGTAACCAGGGTAGACAGCCCCAGCATTTT CASSNQGRQPQHF
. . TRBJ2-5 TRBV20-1 TGCAGTGCTAGTTCCGTACAGGGAAGGGGCCAAGAGACCCAGTACTTC CSASSVQGRGQETQYF
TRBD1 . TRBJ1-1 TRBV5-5 TGTGCCAGCAGCCCCGGACAGGGGGCGACGGCTTTCTTT CASSPGQGATAFF
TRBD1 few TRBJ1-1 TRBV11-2 TGTGCCAGCAGCTTAGTTCAGGGGGCACAAGCTTTCTTT CASSLVQGAQAFF
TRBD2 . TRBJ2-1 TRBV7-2 TGTGCCAGCAGCTCAAGGCTAGCGGGTAGCTCCTACAATGAGCAGTTCTTC CASSSRLAGSSYNEQFF
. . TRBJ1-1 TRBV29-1 TGCAGCCTATCCAGGACAGTGAACACTGAAGCTTTCTTT CSLSRTVNTEAFF
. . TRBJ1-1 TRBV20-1 TGCAGTGCTAGAGGGGGTTCGCTCACTGAAGCTTTCTTT CSARGGSLTEAFF
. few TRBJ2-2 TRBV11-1 TGTGCCAGCAGCATCACAGGGTACACCGGGGAGCTGTTTTTT CASSITGYTGELFF
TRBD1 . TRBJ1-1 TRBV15 TGTGCCACCAGTTGGGACAGGCTCATGAACACTGAAGCTTTCTTT CATSWDRLMNTEAFF
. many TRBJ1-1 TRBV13 TGTGCCAGCAGCGCCACCCAGACAGGATCGAACACTGAAGCTTTCTTT CASSATQTGSNTEAFF
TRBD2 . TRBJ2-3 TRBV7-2 TGTGCCAGCAGAAGGACTAGTGGGAGCACAGATACGCAGTATTTT CASRRTSGSTDTQYF
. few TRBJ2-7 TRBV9 TGTGCCAGCAGCGGGGGACCAAACTACGAGCAGTACTTC CASSGGPNYEQYF
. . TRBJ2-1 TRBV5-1 TGCGCCAGCAGCTTGCAAGCGGACTCCTACAATGAGCAGTTCTTC CASSLQADSYNEQFF
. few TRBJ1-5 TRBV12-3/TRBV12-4 TGTGCCAGCAGTTTATCGGCAGGGCCCAATCAGCCCCAGCATTTT CASSLSAGPNQPQHF
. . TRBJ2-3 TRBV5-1 TGCGCCAGCAGCACACAAACCAGGGGTTTCACAGGTACAGATACGCAGTATTTT CASSTQTRGFTGTDTQYF
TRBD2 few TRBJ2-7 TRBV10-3 TGTGCCATCAGTGAGCTAGCGGGAGGGTCGAGCTCCTACGAGCAGTACTTC CAISELAGGSSSYEQYF
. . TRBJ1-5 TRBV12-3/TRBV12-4 TGTGCCAGCAGTCCAGGGAGAGACAATCAGCCCCAGCATTTT CASSPGRDNQPQHF
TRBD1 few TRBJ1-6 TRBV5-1 TGCGCCAGCAGCTGGTCGGGGACAGACAATTCACCCCTCCACTTT CASSWSGTDNSPLHF
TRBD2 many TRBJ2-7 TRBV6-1 TGTGCCAGCAGTGCAGATCGAGGACTAGCGACTTACTACGAGCAGTACTTC CASSADRGLATYYEQYF